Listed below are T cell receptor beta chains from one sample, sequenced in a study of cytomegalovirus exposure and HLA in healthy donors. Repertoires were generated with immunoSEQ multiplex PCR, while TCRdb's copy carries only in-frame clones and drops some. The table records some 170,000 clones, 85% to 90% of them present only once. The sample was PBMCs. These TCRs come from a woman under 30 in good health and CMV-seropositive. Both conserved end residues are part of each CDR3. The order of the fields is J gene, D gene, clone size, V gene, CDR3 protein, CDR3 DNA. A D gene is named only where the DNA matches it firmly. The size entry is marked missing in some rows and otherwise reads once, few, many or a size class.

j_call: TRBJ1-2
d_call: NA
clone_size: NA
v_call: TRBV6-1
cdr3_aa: CASSERNLANYGYTF
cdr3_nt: TGTGCCAGCAGTGAAAGGAATCTAGCTAACTATGGCTACACCTTC

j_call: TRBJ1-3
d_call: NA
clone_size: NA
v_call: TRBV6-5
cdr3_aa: CASRLNRATGNTIYF
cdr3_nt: TGTGCCAGCAGACTCAACAGGGCGACTGGAAACACCATATATTTT

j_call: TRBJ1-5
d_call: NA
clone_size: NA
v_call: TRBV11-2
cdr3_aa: CASSRAGRGNQPQHF
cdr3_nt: TGTGCCAGCAGCCGAGCGGGGAGAGGCAATCAGCCCCAGCATTTT

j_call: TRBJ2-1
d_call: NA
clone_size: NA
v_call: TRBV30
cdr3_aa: CAWSVRYNEQFF
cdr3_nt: TGTGCCTGGAGTGTACGGTACAATGAGCAGTTCTTC

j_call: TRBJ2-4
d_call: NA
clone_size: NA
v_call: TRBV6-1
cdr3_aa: CASRGTSERDIQYF
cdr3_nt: TGTGCCAGCAGGGGGACATCGGAGAGGGACATTCAGTACTTC

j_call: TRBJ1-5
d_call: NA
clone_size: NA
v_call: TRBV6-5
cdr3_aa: CASSYSRQGNQPQHF
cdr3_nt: TGTGCCAGCAGTTACTCCCGTCAGGGGAATCAGCCCCAGCATTTT

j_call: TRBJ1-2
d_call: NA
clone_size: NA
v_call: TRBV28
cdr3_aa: CASSLGGGRSGYTF
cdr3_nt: TGTGCCAGCAGTTTAGGCGGCGGAAGATCTGGCTACACCTTC

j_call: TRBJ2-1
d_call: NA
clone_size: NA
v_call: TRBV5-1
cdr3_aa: CASSARQQNEQFF
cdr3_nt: TGCGCCAGCAGCGCAAGACAGCAAAATGAGCAGTTCTTC

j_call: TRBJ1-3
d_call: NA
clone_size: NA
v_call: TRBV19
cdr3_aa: CASNMQERGNTIYF
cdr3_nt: TGTGCCAGTAATATGCAGGAAAGGGGAAACACCATATATTTT

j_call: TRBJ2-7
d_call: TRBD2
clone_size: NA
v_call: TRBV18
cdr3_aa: CASSDGLALSEQYF
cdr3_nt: TGTGCCAGCTCGGACGGACTAGCGTTATCCGAGCAGTACTTC

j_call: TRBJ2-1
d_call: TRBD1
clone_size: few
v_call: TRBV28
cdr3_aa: CASSPEGRGQYNEQFF
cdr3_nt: TGTGCCAGCAGTCCCGAGGGAAGGGGGCAATACAATGAGCAGTTCTTC

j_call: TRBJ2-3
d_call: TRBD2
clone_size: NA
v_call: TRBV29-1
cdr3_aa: CSVGRGTSGNTDTQYF
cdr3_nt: TGCAGCGTTGGGCGGGGGACTAGCGGAAACACAGATACGCAGTATTTT

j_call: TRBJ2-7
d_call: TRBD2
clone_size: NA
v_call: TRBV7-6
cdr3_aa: CASSLVRERSYEQYF
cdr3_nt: TGTGCCAGCAGCTTAGTGCGGGAGCGGTCGTACGAGCAGTACTTC

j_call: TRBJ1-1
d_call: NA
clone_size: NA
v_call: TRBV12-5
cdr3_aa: CASGSFLANTEAFF
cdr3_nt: TGTGCTAGTGGTTCTTTCCTGGCTAACACTGAAGCTTTCTTT

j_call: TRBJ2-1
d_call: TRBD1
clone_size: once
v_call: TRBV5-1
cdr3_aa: CASSRDRANEQFF
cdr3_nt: TGCGCCAGCAGCAGGGACAGGGCCAATGAGCAGTTCTTC

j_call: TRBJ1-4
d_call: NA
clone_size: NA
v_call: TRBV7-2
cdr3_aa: CASSRRRQGNEKLFF
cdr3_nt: TGTGCCAGCAGCCGGCGGCGGCAGGGTAATGAAAAACTGTTTTTT

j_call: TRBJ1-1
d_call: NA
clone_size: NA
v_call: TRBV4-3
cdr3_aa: CASSQDGPTVAEMAAFF
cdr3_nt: TGCGCCAGCAGCCAAGATGGTCCAACCGTCGCGGAGATGGCAGCTTTCTTT

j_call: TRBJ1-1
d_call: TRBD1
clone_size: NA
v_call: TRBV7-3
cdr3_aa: CASSLGQGNTEAFF
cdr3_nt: TGTGCCAGCAGCTTGGGACAGGGGAACACTGAAGCTTTCTTT

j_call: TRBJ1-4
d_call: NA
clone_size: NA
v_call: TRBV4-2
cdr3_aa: CASSPIDRQTNEKLFF
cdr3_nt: TGTGCCAGCAGCCCAATAGACAGGCAAACTAATGAAAAACTGTTTTTT

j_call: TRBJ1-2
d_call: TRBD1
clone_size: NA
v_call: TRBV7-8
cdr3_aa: CASSLATGGNYGYTF
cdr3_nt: TGTGCCAGCAGCTTAGCAACAGGGGGCAACTATGGCTACACCTTC

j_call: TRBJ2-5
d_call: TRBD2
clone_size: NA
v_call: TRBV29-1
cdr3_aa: CSVDSGSGETQYF
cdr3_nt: TGCAGCGTTGATAGCGGGAGTGGGGAGACCCAGTACTTC

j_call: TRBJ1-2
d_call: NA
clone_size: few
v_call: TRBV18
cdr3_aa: CASSDSGGLGYGYTF
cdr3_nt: TGTGCCAGCTCGGACTCCGGGGGGCTCGGCTATGGCTACACCTTC

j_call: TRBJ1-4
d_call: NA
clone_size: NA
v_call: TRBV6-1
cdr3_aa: CASSERRQSEKLFF
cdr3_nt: TGTGCCAGCAGTGAAAGGAGACAGTCTGAAAAACTGTTTTTT

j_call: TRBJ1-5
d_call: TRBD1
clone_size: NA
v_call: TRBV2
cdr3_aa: CASSGGGLQPQHF
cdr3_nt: TGTGCCAGCAGTGGAGGGGGCCTTCAGCCCCAGCATTTT

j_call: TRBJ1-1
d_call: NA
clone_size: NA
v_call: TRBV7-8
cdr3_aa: CASSPTDGGGTEAFF
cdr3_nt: TGTGCCAGCAGCCCAACGGACGGTGGGGGGACTGAAGCTTTCTTT

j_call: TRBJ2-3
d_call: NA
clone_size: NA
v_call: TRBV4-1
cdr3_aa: CASSQGASSVADTQYF
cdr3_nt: TGCGCCAGCAGCCAGGGCGCTAGCTCCGTGGCAGATACGCAGTATTTT

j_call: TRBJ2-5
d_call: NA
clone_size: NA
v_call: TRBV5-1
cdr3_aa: CASSLGGLQETQYF
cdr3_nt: TGCGCCAGCAGCTTAGGGGGATTGCAAGAGACCCAGTACTTC

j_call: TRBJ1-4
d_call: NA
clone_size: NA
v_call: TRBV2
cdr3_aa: CASRVVQSKLFF
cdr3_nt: TGTGCCAGCAGAGTCGTACAGTCTAAACTGTTTTTT

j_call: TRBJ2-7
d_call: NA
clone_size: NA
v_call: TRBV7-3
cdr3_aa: CASSDLVGDEQYF
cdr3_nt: TGTGCCAGCAGCGATCTCGTGGGAGACGAGCAGTACTTC

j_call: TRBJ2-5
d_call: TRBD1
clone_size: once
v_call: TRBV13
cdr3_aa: CASSVETGKETQYF
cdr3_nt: TGTGCCAGCAGCGTCGAGACAGGGAAAGAGACCCAGTACTTC

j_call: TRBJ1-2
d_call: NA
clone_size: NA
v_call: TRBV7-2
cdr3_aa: CASSPASRGYGYTF
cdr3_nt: TGTGCCAGCAGCCCCGCGAGTAGAGGGTATGGCTACACCTTC

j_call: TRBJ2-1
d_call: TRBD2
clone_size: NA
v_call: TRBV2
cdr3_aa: CASSELAGGFRDEQFF
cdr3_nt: TGTGCCAGCAGTGAATTAGCGGGAGGATTCCGCGATGAGCAGTTCTTC

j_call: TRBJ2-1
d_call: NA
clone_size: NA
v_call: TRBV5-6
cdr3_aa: CASSYTRNEQFF
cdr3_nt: TGTGCCAGCAGCTATACACGCAATGAGCAGTTCTTC

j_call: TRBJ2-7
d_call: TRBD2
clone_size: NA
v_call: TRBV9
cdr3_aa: CASSVGLAGPYEQYF
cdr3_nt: TGTGCCAGCAGCGTAGGACTAGCGGGACCCTACGAGCAGTACTTC

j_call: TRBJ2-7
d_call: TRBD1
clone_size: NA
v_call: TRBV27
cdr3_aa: CASSIDRGHYEQYF
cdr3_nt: TGTGCCAGCAGCATAGACAGGGGGCATTACGAGCAGTACTTC

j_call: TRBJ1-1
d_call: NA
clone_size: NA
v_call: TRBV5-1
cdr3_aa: CASSLKGADWQSEAFF
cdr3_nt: TGCGCCAGCAGCTTGAAAGGGGCAGATTGGCAATCTGAAGCTTTCTTT

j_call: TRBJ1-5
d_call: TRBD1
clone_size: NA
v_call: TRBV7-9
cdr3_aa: CASSLDRAQPQHF
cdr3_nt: TGTGCCAGCAGCTTGGACAGGGCTCAGCCCCAGCATTTT

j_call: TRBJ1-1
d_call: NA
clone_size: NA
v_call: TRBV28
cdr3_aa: CASSLFNRRTEAFF
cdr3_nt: TGTGCCAGCAGTTTGTTCAACAGGCGGACTGAAGCTTTCTTT

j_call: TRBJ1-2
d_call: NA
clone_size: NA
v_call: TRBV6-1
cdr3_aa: CASSEVGTSPF
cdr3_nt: TGTGCCAGCAGTGAAGTGGGCACCTCCCCCTTC

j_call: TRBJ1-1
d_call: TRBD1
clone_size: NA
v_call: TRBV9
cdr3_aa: CASSVVQGAEAFF
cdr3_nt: TGTGCCAGCAGCGTAGTCCAGGGGGCTGAAGCTTTCTTT

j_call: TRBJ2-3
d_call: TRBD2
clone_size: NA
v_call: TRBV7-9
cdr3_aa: CASSLGSGRVDTQYF
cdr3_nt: TGTGCCAGCAGCTTGGGTTCAGGGAGGGTTGATACGCAGTATTTT

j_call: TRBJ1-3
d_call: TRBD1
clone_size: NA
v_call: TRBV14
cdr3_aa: CASSQPPGTGGNTIYF
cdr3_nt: TGTGCCAGCAGCCAACCCCCTGGGACAGGAGGAAACACCATATATTTT

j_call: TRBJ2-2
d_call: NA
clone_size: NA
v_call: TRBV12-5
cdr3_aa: CASAPLRWRDQTNTGELFF
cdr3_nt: TGTGCTAGTGCCCCGCTGCGGTGGAGGGACCAAACGAACACCGGGGAGCTGTTTTTT

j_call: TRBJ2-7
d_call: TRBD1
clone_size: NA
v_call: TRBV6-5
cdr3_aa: CASSTRTGDEQYF
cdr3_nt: TGTGCCAGCAGTACACGGACAGGGGACGAGCAGTACTTC

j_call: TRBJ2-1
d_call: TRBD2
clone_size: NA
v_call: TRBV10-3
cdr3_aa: CAISRGGGNNEQFF
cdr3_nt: TGTGCCATCAGTAGGGGCGGGGGAAACAATGAGCAGTTCTTC

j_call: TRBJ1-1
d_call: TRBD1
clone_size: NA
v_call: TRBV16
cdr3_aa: CASSQPTGGDTEAFF
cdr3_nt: TGTGCCAGCAGCCAACCGACAGGGGGGGACACTGAAGCTTTCTTT

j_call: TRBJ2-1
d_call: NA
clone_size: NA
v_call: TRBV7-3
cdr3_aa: CASSLTSRETEQFF
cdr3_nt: TGTGCCAGCAGCTTAACGTCCAGGGAAACTGAGCAGTTCTTC

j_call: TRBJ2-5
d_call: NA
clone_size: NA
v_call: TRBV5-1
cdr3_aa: CASSSRETQYF
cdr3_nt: TGCGCCAGCAGCTCGAGAGAGACCCAGTACTTC

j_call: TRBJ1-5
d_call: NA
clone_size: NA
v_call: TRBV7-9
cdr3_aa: CASSFSSNQPQHF
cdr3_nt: TGTGCCAGCAGCTTCAGTAGCAATCAGCCCCAGCATTTT